The present T cell receptor beta chain was sequenced within a study of response to subunit inactivated influenza vaccine. Study-level results: New T cells are recruited in small numbers by each seasonal influenza vaccination, according to the authors' suggestion.

A note on this clonotype: Its target is not known.

One entry per CDR3 protein, called by TCRdb with MiXCR from the RT-PCR reads. The table has 200,000 to 300,000 distinct CDR3 sequences, 9% to 15% seen once. Trimming at V came to 5 bases and at J to 5 bases, leaving 8 bases not matched to a gene. The CDR3 sequence is 13 residues long. Per the germline V gene, CDR1 is SQVTM and CDR2 is ANQGSEA. The rearrangement joins TRBV29-1 to TRBJ2-5, with 7 nucleotides matching TRBD2. The receptor's source is a man aged 45 to 65 who received an inactivated influenza vaccine. Sequencing was performed on non-naive T cells sorted from PBMCs, taken about 14 days before vaccination. The CDR3 sequence: CSVSIGGTETQYF. In DNA, the CDR3 is TGCAGCGTTTCGATCGGGGGGACGGAGACCCAGTACTTC.